This TCR beta chain was observed in a study of blood T cell repertoires in COVID-19 (dated by TCRdb to 2020 to 2021). For the wider study: Collaborator samples came from the United States, Italy and Spain and covered acute and convalescent phases of COVID-19. Where HLA class I and class II types were available, the types were taken from metadata supplied by the sample provider, not from assay-based typing. The dataset comprised deeply sampled blood TCRbeta repertoires from subjects exposed to, actively infected with, or recovered from COVID-19. A de-identified subject ID, COVID-19 status, age in years and sex were almost always included in the sample metadata. The repertoires were released in a freely available public database meant as a resource for research on the immune response to SARS-CoV-2. The prospective study material was composed of cDNA or gDNA derived from T cells, B-cell-depleted T cells, or PBMCs. The samples were drawn from the first 160 participants of the ongoing ImmuneRACE study and from 1,200 or so subjects provided by 6 global collaborators.

Study-level results and caveats: Clinical and demographic metadata were provided uncurated, with the amount varying by source and participant.

TCRbeta CDR3 regions were amplified from genomic DNA using the immunoSEQ Assay, a bias-controlled multiplex PCR. Concerning the study's data processing: Within the assay, amplification of reference gene primers was used to estimate how many nucleated cells each sample contained. To quantify the absolute abundance of each unique TCRbeta CDR3 rearrangement, sequence reads were collapsed and filtered. For each sample, productive Simpson clonality was calculated as the square root of Simpson's diversity index across productive rearrangements. TCRdb's version of the immuneACCESS table is confined to in-frame rearrangements and falls short of the full clone set. An unresolved V gene accounts for under half of the shortfall where checked; the remainder is of unknown origin. Clone size and the V and J calls come from that table; the DNA yielded D and trimming. This sample lists around 270,000 clones; approximately 86% were detected once. The ten largest clones represent roughly 2% of the sample.

The collaborating institutions used their own protocols to collect whole blood in K2EDTA tubes. For TCRbeta analysis, collaborators shipped samples in one of three forms: frozen whole blood, isolated PBMCs, or DNA extracted from either of those sample types. CDR1 is given as LNHNV and CDR2 as YYDKDF, both from the germline V gene (reference sequence). V is pared back by 0 bases and J by 5 bases, with 11 bases lying between the germline termini. The CDR3 runs 14 residues from the cysteine to the phenylalanine. Kept here is only the CDR3 DNA, which spans 42 bases and is read in frame from base 1. With regard to this clone: What this receptor recognizes is not known. No much larger clone is present one base from it, and per-base qualities are unavailable.

Sequenced sample: peripheral blood. The sequence came from a young man with active or convalescent COVID-19. The chain joins TRBV15 to TRBJ2-7, with a tentative D gene TRBD2 over 6 matching bases. The nucleotide sequence is given as TGTGCCACCAGCAGAGATCTGAGGAGGGACGAGCAGTACTTC. It encodes CATSRDLRRDEQYF.